This T cell receptor (beta chain) emerged from a study of blood T cell repertoires in COVID-19. Across the study: The United States, Italy and Spain were the sources of the acute and convalescent COVID-19 samples. Nucleic acid was either cDNA or gDNA, and it came from T cells, B-cell-depleted T cells, or PBMCs.

As handled by the study authors: Quantification of nucleated cells was approximated via reference gene primer amplification. Clones were read by immunoSEQ multiplex PCR, and TCRdb kept only the in-frame ones, dropping some. That table gives V, J and clone size, and the DNA gave D and trimming. The table shows 200,000 or so clones, with more than 70% occurring only once. CDR1 SGDLS and CDR2 YYNGEE come from the germline V gene. The CDR3 has 18 amino acids. J lost 4 bases, V lost 3 bases, and 13 bases had no gene match. The chain links TRBV9 to TRBJ1-2, with TRBD1 matching over 12 bases. This TCR was sampled from a person between 65 and 79 years old with COVID-19, enrolled during active disease. Sequencing was done on a sample of peripheral blood. Here the CDR3 DNA reads TGTGCCAGCAGCGGAGCGAGCACCGGGACAGGGGGCGGCTATGGCTACACCTTC. Its translation: CASSGASTGTGGGYGYTF.